This T cell receptor beta chain originates from a study of blood T cell repertoires in COVID-19. Study overall: The study drew acute and convalescent COVID-19 samples from the United States, Italy and Spain.

CDR3 size: 15 residues. The V gene's germline CDR1 is LNHDA and CDR2 SQIVND (reference sequence). The germline V and J ends were trimmed by 0 bases and 1 base, with 8 bases remaining between them. Original processing notes: Reference gene primers were amplified, and this amplification served to estimate nucleated cell counts. Only in-frame clones appear in the TCRdb table, and some are missing; sequencing was by immunoSEQ multiplex PCR. Clone size and V and J calls were adopted from that table, with D and trimming inferred from the DNA. The table lists about 120,000 clones, just under 85% of them singletons.

The TCR originated in a man aged 70 or older with active or convalescent COVID-19. The sequenced material came from peripheral blood. This chain uses TRBV19 with TRBJ2-3; no reliable D call. The CDR3 DNA is TGTGCCAGTAGTATAGATCACAGACGCACAGATACGCAGTATTTT. This sequence encodes CASSIDHRRTDTQYF.